This T cell receptor beta chain was documented in a study of immune heterogeneity within non-small cell lung tumors. Study summary: Histologically, a few tumors were squamous cell carcinomas and around ten were non-squamous carcinomas. The remaining 1 tumor was not otherwise specified.

Germline lookup yields CDR1 SGHNT and CDR2 YYREEE (reference sequence). The CDR3 has 15 residues. Losses at the gene ends were 4 bases for V and 6 bases for J; bases not matched to a gene: 7. Regarding the study as a whole: T-cell receptor beta clonotypes at high frequency differed largely between individual patients. Local tumor mutational burden, with an R of about 0.31, correlated moderately but significantly with local T-cell clonality.

With 32 V and 13 J primers, multiplex PCR amplified the TCR beta CDR3. TCRdb re-derived calls from the multiplex PCR reads in MiXCR, one entry per CDR3 protein. The sample consists of some 11,000 distinct CDR3 sequences, roughly 30% of them appearing once. The table lists this clonotype with a few counts. Its antigen is undetermined. Bulk tumor genomic DNA (around 640 ng per sample) served as template. Primary tumors were biopsied several times each, far apart, intraoperatively. The study cohort was described as untreated, and its members had newly diagnosed non-small cell lung cancer. They went on to have curative surgery.

V and J are TRBV5-4 and TRBJ2-1; 10 bases line up with TRBD2. The receptor was isolated from a woman aged 55-69 years with non-small cell lung cancer. The material sequenced was lung tumor tissue. CDR3 in amino acids: CASSPRVAGGNEQFF. CDR3 in DNA: TGTGCCAGCAGCCCCCGGGTAGCGGGAGGCAATGAGCAGTTCTTC.